Listed here are 21 T cell receptor beta chains from one sample, sequenced in a study of shared clonotypes between healthy human individuals. The data were produced by immunoSEQ multiplex PCR, yet TCRdb's version contains in-frame clones alone and is incomplete. The sample records a few million clones, about nine tenths being singletons. The sample comprised naive CD4+ T cells from PBMCs. This sample's subset: CD45RA+ positively selected. Source of these receptors: a man aged 18 to 29 in good health. Some clones in this sample may be carry-over from other donors' samples.

The chain carries TRBV5-1 and TRBJ2-5; D uncertain. Looked up from germline, CDR1 is SGHRS and CDR2 is YFSETQ. V was cut by 4 bases and J by 0 bases, with 10 bases left in between. This CDR3 region has 14 residues. The CDR3 protein is CASSKRADQETQYF. DNA for the CDR3: TGCGCCAGCAGCAAAAGGGCCGACCAAGAGACCCAGTACTTC.

The rearrangement links TRBV7-9 to TRBJ1-1; TRBD1 is a possible D gene (6 bases). The germline CDR1 and CDR2 sequences are SEHNR and FQNEAQ (reference sequence). V lost 3 bases, J lost 5 bases, and 10 bases lay in between. The CDR3 covers 13 residues. CDR3 sequence reads: CASSFGGRTEAFF. CDR3 nucleotides: TGTGCCAGCAGCTTCGGGGGGCGAACTGAAGCTTTCTTT.

CDR3 sequence (DNA): TGTGCCAGCAGCCCGAGAACAGGGGCTTCCTACGAGCAGTACTTC. It is translated as CASSPRTGASYEQYF. The rearrangement links TRBV5-4 to TRBJ2-7, with TRBD1 matching 7 bases. V lost 4 bases to trimming and J lost 1 base; unmatched junction nucleotides: 8. The CDR3 runs 15 residues. CDR1 SGHNT and CDR2 YYREEE come from the germline V gene (reference sequence).

The chain couples TRBV5-4 to TRBJ1-3, with D maybe TRBD1 (6 bases). Per germline, CDR1 SGHNT and CDR2 YYREEE (reference sequence). Trimming cost V 10 bases and J 2 bases, with 13 bases left between them. This CDR3 is built from 13 residues. The CDR3 DNA sequence: TGTGCCGGAAAGACAGGTCCTGGAAACACCATATATTTT. Translation gives CAGKTGPGNTIYF.

The gene calls are TRBV6-1 and TRBJ2-5; TRBD2 matches 12 bases. CDR1 and CDR2 (germline): MNHNS, SASEGT. The CDR3 loop spans 18 amino acids. J gave up 2 bases and V 4 bases, and 11 bases lay outside the gene matches. Here the CDR3 DNA reads TGTGCCAGCAGTGTCCGGGCTAGCGGGAGGGCGTCTCAAGAGACCCAGTACTTC. Its translation is CASSVRASGRASQETQYF.

The chain employs TRBV11-2 and TRBJ2-4; TRBD1 aligns across 8 bases. The germline CDR1 and CDR2 sequences are SGHAT and FQNNGV. The V segment lost 3 bases and the J segment 8 bases; nucleotides outside the gene matches: 6. CDR3 length: 14 residues. The CDR3 DNA reads TGTGCCAGCAGCTTGGCAGGGGGCGGGTACATTCAGTACTTC. Its translation is CASSLAGGGYIQYF.

The chain recombines TRBV6-5 with TRBJ2-5, with TRBD2 as a possible D gene (6 bases). This CDR3 contains 13 residues. Germline loops: CDR1 MNHEY, CDR2 SVGAGI. The V and J ends lost 9 bases and 6 bases respectively, with 17 bases between them. CDR3 protein: CASYRRGNQTQYF. The CDR3 DNA sequence: TGTGCCAGTTATCGGAGGGGCAACCAGACCCAGTACTTC.

The V gene is TRBV28, the J gene TRBJ1-5; 9 nucleotides line up with TRBD1. Germline-derived CDR1 and CDR2 are MDHEN and SYDVKM. The CDR3 loop spans 14 amino acids. J was trimmed by 5 bases and V by 8 bases; bases with no gene match: 7. CDR3 region: CASGGTGLDQPQHF. The DNA for the CDR3 is TGTGCCAGCGGTGGGACAGGGTTAGATCAGCCCCAGCATTTT. The whole variable domain, filled in from reference TRBV28 and TRBJ1-5, reads DVKVTQSSRYLVKRTGEKVFLECVQDMDHENMFWYRQDPGLGLRLIYFSYDVKMKEKGDIPEGYSVSREKKERFSLILESASTNQTSMYLCASGGTGLDQPQHFGDGTRLSIL.

This chain links TRBV4-2 with TRBJ1-1; TRBD1 might be the D (6 bases). The germline V gene has CDR1 LGHNA and CDR2 YNFKEQ. The CDR3 consists of 15 residues. V gave up 4 bases and J gave up 5 bases, with 17 bases separating them. CDR3 sequence (DNA): TGTGCCAGCAGCCCTCGGGGGGGGCTTAGGACTGAAGCTTTCTTT. It translates to CASSPRGGLRTEAFF.

This clone was detected once. The rearrangement uses TRBV28 and TRBJ2-7; 9 bases fit TRBD1. From germline, CDR1 is MDHEN and CDR2 SYDVKM. V lost 7 bases and J lost 6; bases outside the gene matches: 10. This CDR3 is 14 amino acids long. The CDR3 nucleotides are TGTGCCAGCAACAGCGGGACAGGGTTTCGCGAGCAGTACTTC. Its translation is CASNSGTGFREQYF. The complete variable domain, with remaining parts taken from reference TRBV28 and TRBJ2-7, reads DVKVTQSSRYLVKRTGEKVFLECVQDMDHENMFWYRQDPGLGLRLIYFSYDVKMKEKGDIPEGYSVSREKKERFSLILESASTNQTSMYLCASNSGTGFREQYFGPGTRLTVT.

The rearrangement links TRBV6-5 to TRBJ2-7, with 7 bases matching TRBD1. Germline V gene data show CDR1 as MNHEY and CDR2 as SVGAGI. The V segment lost 3 bases and the J segment 3 bases; nucleotides outside the gene matches: 5. This CDR3 has 14 amino acids. The CDR3 here is CASSYSGTDYEQYF. The CDR3 nucleotides are TGTGCCAGCAGTTATTCGGGGACAGACTACGAGCAGTACTTC.

This chain connects TRBV25-1 to TRBJ2-6; a possible D gene is TRBD1 (6 bases). Deletions cut 7 bases from V and 0 bases from J, with 10 bases between. Germline CDR1 reads MGHDK; CDR2 reads SYGVNS. The CDR3 runs 15 residues. CDR3 bases: TGTGCCAGCACTGTGGGGGCCTCTGGGGCCAACGTCCTGACTTTC. Its translation is CASTVGASGANVLTF. The full variable domain, rest sourced from reference TRBV25-1 and TRBJ2-6, is EADIYQTPRYLVIGTGKKITLECSQTMGHDKMYWYQQDPGMELHLIHYSYGVNSTEKGDLSSESTVSRIRTEHFPLTLESARPSHTSQYLCASTVGASGANVLTFGAGSRLTVL.

Comments on this clone: This same CDR3 is encoded by further DNA sequences in the sample. This chain links TRBV5-1 with TRBJ2-2; no clear D gene. With 0 bases removed from V and 4 bases from J, the gap between germline ends came to 7 bases. Germline-derived CDR1 and CDR2 are SGHRS and YFSETQ. This CDR3 is 14 amino acids long. The CDR3 sequence is CASSLAGSTGELFF. CDR3 bases: TGCGCCAGCAGCTTGGCCGGCTCCACCGGGGAGCTGTTTTTT.

V gene TRBV6-5 combines with J gene TRBJ1-2; D ambiguous. V lost 10 bases and J 5 bases, leaving 14 bases between the germline ends. Germline-derived CDR1 and CDR2 are MNHEY and SVGAGI. The CDR3 runs to 12 residues. CDR3 coding DNA: TGTGCCACCACTCAGAGGCCATATGGCTACACCTTC. Amino acid sequence: CATTQRPYGYTF.

J is TRBJ2-7 and V is TRBV5-4; 12 positions agree with TRBD2. Germline V CDR1 and CDR2: SGHNT, YYREEE (reference sequence). V was clipped by 2 bases and J by 7 bases; unmatched bases: 10. The CDR3 consists of 16 residues. CDR3 loop: CASSFPGLAGRGEQYF. In DNA, the CDR3 is TGTGCCAGCAGCTTTCCCGGACTAGCGGGGCGGGGTGAGCAGTACTTC.

This CDR3 is CASTLKGQPMSEAFF. For the CDR3, the DNA is TGTGCCAGCACCCTAAAGGGGCAGCCAATGTCTGAAGCTTTCTTT. The chain has TRBV27 and TRBJ1-1, with a possible D match to TRBD1 (5 bases). V was cut by 7 bases and J by 6 bases, with 21 bases left in between. The CDR3 runs 15 residues. Germline lookup yields CDR1 MNHEY and CDR2 SMNVEV (reference sequence).

As regards this clone: At the DNA level, this CDR3 is encoded by other sequences in the same sample as well. The chain has TRBV18 and TRBJ2-5; D might be TRBD2 (7 bases). Germline CDR1 KGHSH, CDR2 LQKENI. There are 13 residues in the CDR3. Trimming took off 6 bases at V and 5 bases at J, with 13 bases between the two ends. The CDR3 DNA follows: TGTGCCAGCTCCCCGGGGGGCCGGGAGACCCAGTACTTC. Its protein is CASSPGGRETQYF.

This chain joins TRBV25-1 and TRBJ2-5; no definite D call. The CDR3 covers 13 residues. The germline V gene encodes CDR1 MGHDK and CDR2 SYGVNS. The V end was cut by 4 bases, the J end by 0 bases, with 6 bases between. CDR3 protein: CASSVLDQETQYF. The CDR3 DNA follows: TGTGCCAGCAGTGTACTCGACCAAGAGACCCAGTACTTC.

This clone was counted a few times. The CDR3 sequence is CASSFGDDRGPQHF. The DNA of the CDR3 is TGTGCCAGCAGTTTTGGGGACGATCGCGGGCCCCAGCATTTT. The gene calls are TRBV28 and TRBJ1-5, with TRBD1 as a possible D gene (5 bases). CDR3 size: 14 residues. Between the trimmed V and J ends, which lost 3 bases and 9 bases, there was a span of 15 bases. Germline V lookup: CDR1 MDHEN, CDR2 SYDVKM.

The J gene is TRBJ2-1, the V gene TRBV5-1, with 9 nucleotides matching TRBD2. V was pared by 5 bases and J by 0 bases, with 6 bases of the junction left unmatched. Per the germline V gene, CDR1 is SGHRS and CDR2 is YFSETQ. The CDR3 loop spans 16 amino acids. CDR3 DNA: TGCGCCAGCAGTCCGAGCGGGAGGATCTCCTACAATGAGCAGTTCTTC. Protein: CASSPSGRISYNEQFF.

The J gene is TRBJ2-2, the V gene TRBV9; D gene ambiguous. Germline V gene lookup returns CDR1 SGDLS and CDR2 YYNGEE. The V end was cut by 0 bases, the J end by 0 bases, with 12 bases between. CDR3 length: 17 amino acids. CDR3: CASSVAKVPTNTGELFF. The CDR3 DNA reads as TGTGCCAGCAGCGTAGCTAAGGTGCCAACGAACACCGGGGAGCTGTTTTTT.